Reported below is one T cell receptor (beta chain). Its antigen is still unknown. This specimen comes from a study of radiotherapy plus CTLA-4 blockade in lung cancer. Study-wide points: Following radiotherapy plus ipilimumab, tumor-derived TCR clones expanded in the blood.

Using immunoSEQ multiplex PCR, the repertoire was profiled, and TCRdb retains in-frame clones only, with some absent. The sample records 11,000 to 15,000 clones, roughly 72% being singletons. This CDR3 is 15 amino acids long. Germline V gene lookup returns CDR1 MNHEY and CDR2 SMNVEV (reference sequence). V trimming: 7 bases; J trimming: 3 bases; junction bases outside the gene matches: 11. Those with chemo-refractory metastatic non-small-cell lung cancer were treated with focal radiation combined with CTLA-4 blockade using ipilimumab. This receptor was identified in a human donor with non-small cell lung cancer whose response to radiotherapy plus ipilimumab could not be evaluated. V usage is TRBV27 and J usage is TRBJ1-2, with 7 bases lining up with TRBD1. The sample was peripheral blood, taken from a patient treated with radiotherapy plus ipilimumab. CDR3 residues: CASTQRQGLDYGYTF. The CDR3 DNA follows: TGTGCCAGCACCCAAAGACAGGGTCTCGACTATGGCTACACCTTC.